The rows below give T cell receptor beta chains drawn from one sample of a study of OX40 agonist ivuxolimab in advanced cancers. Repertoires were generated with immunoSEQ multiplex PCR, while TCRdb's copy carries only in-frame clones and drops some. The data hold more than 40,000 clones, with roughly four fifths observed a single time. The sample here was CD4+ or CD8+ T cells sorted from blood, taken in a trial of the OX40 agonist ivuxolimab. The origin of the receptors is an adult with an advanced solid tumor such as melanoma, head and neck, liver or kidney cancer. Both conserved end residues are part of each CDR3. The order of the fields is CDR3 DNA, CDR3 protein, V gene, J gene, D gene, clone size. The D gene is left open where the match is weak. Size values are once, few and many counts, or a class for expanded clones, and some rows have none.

TGCGCCAGCAGCTCCGCTAGCGGGAGTTCTTACGAGCAGTACTTC,CASSSASGSSYEQYF,TRBV5-1,TRBJ2-7,TRBD2,once
TGCGCCAGCAGCTGGACAGACACCGGGGAGCTGTTTTTT,CASSWTDTGELFF,TRBV5-1,TRBJ2-2,-,once
TGTGCCAGCTCCGGGATAGGCACAGATACGCAGTATTTT,CASSGIGTDTQYF,TRBV6-6,TRBJ2-3,-,few
TGTGCCAGCAGCGTACAGGCTCTTGCGGGAGCCACCAATGAGCAGTTCTTC,CASSVQALAGATNEQFF,TRBV9,TRBJ2-1,TRBD2,-
TGCAGCGTTGCGGGGACTTTACAGGGGAGCTCCTACGAGCAGTACTTC,CSVAGTLQGSSYEQYF,TRBV29-1,TRBJ2-7,-,-
TGTGCCAGTACCCCTAACACAGATACGCAGTATTTT,CASTPNTDTQYF,TRBV18,TRBJ2-3,-,-
TGTGCCAGCTCGGGGGGGGCCAAGGACTATGGCTACACCTTC,CASSGGAKDYGYTF,TRBV28,TRBJ1-2,-,-
TGTGCCAGCAGCGTATCTACAGACAAGAGCTATGGCTACACCTTC,CASSVSTDKSYGYTF,TRBV9,TRBJ1-2,-,-
TGTGCCAGCAGTCCCCATGGACAGGGAGAAGGTGAGCAGTTCTTC,CASSPHGQGEGEQFF,TRBV2,TRBJ2-1,TRBD1,few
TGTGCCAGCAGCGCCGGGACAGGGATGTATGGCTACACCTTC,CASSAGTGMYGYTF,TRBV2,TRBJ1-2,TRBD1,once
TGTGCCAGTAGTCCCGAGCGGGTGATGAACACTGAAGCTTTCTTT,CASSPERVMNTEAFF,TRBV19,TRBJ1-1,-,-
TGTGCCAGCAGTTTCCGTACAGGGCACGAGCAGTACTTC,CASSFRTGHEQYF,TRBV28,TRBJ2-7,-,-
TGTGCCATCAGCGCGACCGGGACAGGGGGCGCGAATGGCTACACCTTC,CAISATGTGGANGYTF,TRBV10-3,TRBJ1-2,TRBD1,once
TGTGCCAGCAGCGGGGGACTCAACAATGAGCAGTTCTTC,CASSGGLNNEQFF,TRBV9,TRBJ2-1,-,-
TGCGCCAGCAGCTTAGCGGGCCCGGGAACCGGGGAGCTGTTTTTT,CASSLAGPGTGELFF,TRBV5-1,TRBJ2-2,-,once
TGTGCCAGCAGCCCCCGCAGGCAAGAGACCCAGTACTTC,CASSPRRQETQYF,TRBV27,TRBJ2-5,-,-
TGTGCCAGCAGCCTAAGGGCGGCTGAAAAACTGTTTTTT,CASSLRAAEKLFF,TRBV14,TRBJ1-4,-,-